The 4 T cell receptor beta chains reported below all come from one sample, sequenced in a study of vaccination and CD4 T cells after COVID-19. Once obtained from cultured CD4+ T cells, the DNA was sequenced using the Oncomine TCR Beta short-read assay. From the PCR reads, TCRdb called clonotypes with MiXCR, one entry per CDR3 protein. This table holds thousands of distinct CDR3 sequences, 40% to 50% found once. Treatment in this sample: roughly 11-day PBMC culture with coronavirus spike peptide pools or control peptides (ViraFEST assay). These CD4+ T cells came from an unexposed donor, sampled before the COVID-19 pandemic (2011-2018). These receptors' targets are unknown. The source material was CD4+ T cells from blood, cultured in vitro. The receptors come from a human donor in good health.

This chain connects TRBV4-1 to TRBJ2-2; perhaps TRBD2 as D (6 bases). The CDR3 has 17 amino acids. The germline CDR1 and CDR2 sequences are MGHRA and YSYEKL. V was pared by 3 bases and J by 4 bases, with 18 bases between. The CDR3 loop is CASSHRFTPGGTGELFF. The CDR3 DNA reads as TGCGCCAGCAGCCACCGTTTCACCCCCGGGGGCACCGGGGAGCTGTTTTTT.

The chain carries TRBV6-2 or TRBV6-3 and TRBJ2-7, with 7 bases matching TRBD1. Germline loops: CDR1 MNHEY, CDR2 SVGEGT. V dropped 6 bases and J dropped 5; count of bases not matched to a gene: 16. This CDR3 is built from 16 residues. The DNA of the CDR3 is TGTGCCAGCAGGACGACCCTCAGGGGGATATTGCACGAGCAGTACTTC. Protein product: CASRTTLRGILHEQYF.

This clonotype was picked up a small number of times. J is TRBJ2-5 and V is TRBV20-1; D is tentatively TRBD1 or TRBD2 (5 bases each). This CDR3 is 12 amino acids long. CDR1 and CDR2 from the germline V gene are DFQATT and SNEGSKA (reference sequence). The V and J ends lost 1 base and 5 bases respectively, with 8 bases between them. The CDR3 loop reads CSARVRGETQYF. DNA of the CDR3: TGCAGTGCTAGAGTGAGGGGCGAGACCCAGTACTTC.

In this sample, this clonotype turned up a few times. V usage is TRBV6-1 and J usage is TRBJ1-1; tentatively, D is TRBD1 (6 bases). The germline V and J ends were trimmed by 6 bases and 0 bases, with 11 bases remaining between them. The CDR3 contains 14 residues. Per germline, CDR1 MNHNS and CDR2 SASEGT. CDR3: CASRVGGLNTEAFF. CDR3 in DNA: TGTGCCAGCAGGGTCGGGGGCCTGAACACTGAAGCTTTCTTT.